What follows describes a single T cell receptor beta chain. The method was immunoSEQ multiplex PCR; TCRdb's version includes in-frame clones alone and lacks a portion of them. This sample has 75,000 to 85,000 clones; 85% to 95% occur once, and the top ten carry 2.5% to 3%. This CDR3 is built from 15 residues. V shed 7 bases, J shed 8 bases, and the junction held 15 bases outside the gene matches. The germline CDR1 and CDR2 sequences are MNHNS and SASEGT. The entry originates in a study of T cell changes during pregnancy in multiple sclerosis. This clonotype originated in a female donor with multiple sclerosis, enrolled in a pregnancy study. The gene calls are TRBV6-1 and TRBJ1-2; 8 bases map to TRBD1. The specimen was peripheral blood, collected in the second trimester of pregnancy. Here the CDR3 reads CASNPYPGQAVGYTF. The CDR3 coding sequence is TGTGCCAGCAATCCATACCCGGGACAGGCGGTAGGCTACACCTTC.